This record covers a single T cell receptor (beta chain). The antigen is unknown. The PCR ran on 60 Vbeta and 13 Jbeta primers. Profiling relied on immunoSEQ multiplex PCR, and the TCRdb table lists in-frame clones only, not all of them. The sample carries 200,000 to 250,000 clones, about three quarters recorded once. The data are from a study of cytomegalovirus exposure and HLA in healthy donors. Study summary: Out of fewer than 400 genotyped donors, 81% belonged to the Caucasian-associated ancestry cluster. General study results and limits: A few chains linked to CMV were shown in vitro to be specific for CMV antigens. Trimming of TCR beta V- and J-genes showed a link, identified in a later analysis, to a missense DCLRE1C variant. Prior analysis indicated that the majority of TCR beta V segments exhibited productivity approximately 90% or approximately 30% of the time.

Germline V gives CDR1 SGHTA, CDR2 FQGNSA. The J segment lost 6 bases and the V segment lost 5 bases, leaving 12 bases of the junction unmatched. This CDR3 spans 15 amino acids. This rearrangement joins TRBV7-2 to TRBJ2-7, with 8 bases lining up with TRBD2. Sequenced sample: PBMCs. This receptor was taken from a woman between 55 and 75 years old in good health and CMV-seropositive. This CDR3 is CASSRMVRRGGEQYF. The CDR3 DNA reads as TGTGCCAGCAGCCGCATGGTGCGCCGGGGGGGCGAGCAGTACTTC. Full variable domain (missing parts from reference TRBV7-2 and TRBJ2-7): GAGVSQSPSNKVTEKGKDVELRCDPISGHTALYWYRQSLGQGLEFLIYFQGNSAPDKSGLPSDRFSAERTGGSVSTLTIQRTQQEDSAVYLCASSRMVRRGGEQYFGPGTRLTVT.